These 17 T cell receptor beta chains were sequenced from one sample in a study of beta chain features in type 1 diabetes. General study results and limits: TCRB CDR3s were moderately but significantly shorter in Type 1 diabetes patients in all four CD4+ subsets.

Their specific antigens are unknown. TCRB transcripts that were expressed got sequenced, as all of the isolated RNA had been reverse transcribed. Produced via immunoSEQ multiplex PCR; TCRdb's table is partial and in-frame only. In the table there are about 300,000 clones, roughly 14% of which are singletons. Input material: naive CD4+ T cells from blood. The receptors shown here come from a woman aged 18-30 years with type 1 diabetes.

The chain couples TRBV25-1 to TRBJ1-2; tentatively, D is TRBD1 (5 bases). Looked up from germline, CDR1 is MGHDK and CDR2 is SYGVNS. V shed 7 bases and J shed 4 bases, with 13 bases lying between them. The CDR3 loop spans 13 amino acids. The CDR3 DNA follows: TGTGCCAGCACCATAGGGGATGGCTATGGCTACACCTTC. This gives the protein CASTIGDGYGYTF.

This chain's CDR3 is CASSPGPDQETQYF. The CDR3 nucleotides read TGTGCCAGCAGCCCAGGGCCGGACCAAGAGACCCAGTACTTC. This chain joins TRBV7-9 and TRBJ2-5; D perhaps matches TRBD1 (5 bases). Germline V CDR1 and CDR2: SEHNR, FQNEAQ (reference sequence). The V end was cut by 5 bases, the J end by 0 bases, with 10 bases between. This CDR3 spans 14 amino acids. Looking up the rest from reference TRBV7-9 and TRBJ2-5 gives the full variable domain: DTGVSQNPRHKITKRGQNVTFRCDPISEHNRLYWYRQTLGQGPEFLTYFQNEAQLEKSRLLSDRFSAERPKGSFSTLEIQRTEQGDSAMYLCASSPGPDQETQYFGPGTRLLVL.

The genes are TRBV30 and TRBJ2-5; D possibly corresponds to TRBD2 (6 bases). The germline V gene has CDR1 GTSNPN and CDR2 SVGIG (reference sequence). CDR3 length equals 15 residues. Trimming took 2 bases from V and 1 from J, leaving 14 bases between them. For the CDR3, the DNA is TGTGCCTGGAGTAAAGGGGAGGCCTTCCAAGAGACCCAGTACTTC. Its protein product is CAWSKGEAFQETQYF.

This clone was counted between two and nine times. J is TRBJ1-3 and V is TRBV29-1; 8 positions agree with TRBD1. CDR1 and CDR2 (germline): SQVTM, ANQGSEA. V lost 6 bases and J lost 4; bases outside the gene matches: 5. This CDR3 has 13 residues. CDR3 sequence reads: CSVRGTGGNTIYF. The CDR3 DNA is TGCAGCGTGAGAGGGACAGGAGGAAACACCATATATTTT.

This clone was counted only a few times. V and J are TRBV5-1 and TRBJ2-7; 7 nucleotides match TRBD2. Germline CDR1 SGHRS, CDR2 YFSETQ. The CDR3 has 21 amino acids. The V gene end was trimmed by 1 base and the J gene end by 3 bases; junction bases not matched to a gene: 25. The CDR3 region is CASSLRGPAPGGREFIYEQYF. The CDR3 coding sequence is TGCGCCAGCAGCTTGAGAGGACCGGCCCCAGGCGGGCGGGAGTTTATCTACGAGCAGTACTTC.

This CDR3 is CASSFTWGGGPHGNEQFF. The CDR3 nucleotides are TGTGCCAGCAGCTTCACCTGGGGGGGAGGGCCCCACGGCAATGAGCAGTTCTTC. V is TRBV9 and J is TRBJ2-1; 7 bases are shared with TRBD2. CDR1 SGDLS and CDR2 YYNGEE come from the germline V gene. V was pared by 4 bases and J by 6 bases, with 19 bases of the junction left unmatched. The CDR3 is 18 amino acids.

This clone was found a few times. The rearrangement links TRBV2 to TRBJ2-5; D might be TRBD2 (5 bases). With 10 bases removed from V and 5 bases from J, the gap between germline ends came to 14 bases. Germline CDR1 reads SNHLY; CDR2 reads FYNNEI. There are 12 residues in the CDR3. The CDR3 coding sequence is TGTGCCACCAAAGCGGTTTCGGAGACCCAGTACTTC. As protein: CATKAVSETQYF. Looking up the rest from reference TRBV2 and TRBJ2-5 gives the full variable domain: EPEVTQTPSHQVTQMGQEVILRCVPISNHLYFYWYRQILGQKVEFLVSFYNNEISEKSEIFDDQFSVERPDGSNFTLKIRSTKLEDSAMYFCATKAVSETQYFGPGTRLLVL.

This chain connects TRBV29-1 to TRBJ2-5; 10 bases match TRBD1. Germline-derived CDR1 and CDR2 are SQVTM and ANQGSEA. The V segment lost 7 bases and the J segment 4 bases; nucleotides outside the gene matches: 9. This CDR3 region has 14 residues. This CDR3 reads CSAMDRGRIETQYF. CDR3 nucleotide sequence: TGCAGCGCCATGGACAGGGGGAGAATAGAGACCCAGTACTTC. The whole variable domain, remainder taken from reference TRBV29-1 and TRBJ2-5, is SAVISQKPSRDICQRGTSLTIQCQVDSQVTMMFWYRQQPGQSLTLIATANQGSEATYESGFVIDKFPISRPNLTFSTLTVSNMSPEDSSIYLCSAMDRGRIETQYFGPGTRLLVL.

The sample holds a few counts of this clone. The rearrangement links TRBV5-1 to TRBJ2-5, with 7 bases that match TRBD1. Germline V lookup: CDR1 SGHRS, CDR2 YFSETQ. With 4 bases clipped from V and 1 base from J, the junction kept 7 bases outside the gene matches. The CDR3 runs 15 residues. CDR3: CASSPLTGTQETQYF. The CDR3 DNA follows: TGCGCCAGCAGCCCGTTGACAGGGACCCAAGAGACCCAGTACTTC.

The chain links TRBV25-1 to TRBJ2-3, with D perhaps TRBD1 (7 bases). This CDR3 has 15 amino acids. The V and J ends lost 6 bases and 0 bases respectively, with 13 bases between them. Looked up from germline, CDR1 is MGHDK and CDR2 is SYGVNS. The CDR3 protein is CASSHRGGSTDTQYF. The CDR3, as DNA: TGTGCCAGCAGCCACAGGGGAGGCAGCACAGATACGCAGTATTTT.

J is TRBJ2-7 and V is TRBV7-2, with 7 nucleotides matching TRBD2. Germline loops: CDR1 SGHTA, CDR2 FQGNSA. The CDR3 spans 14 residues. The V and J ends lost 3 bases and 2 bases, in that order; junction bases with no gene match: 4. The CDR3 sequence: CASSLMAGAYEQYV. The CDR3 DNA follows: TGTGCCAGCAGCTTGATGGCGGGGGCCTACGAGCAGTACGTC.

The rearrangement uses TRBV30 and TRBJ2-1, with 7 bases aligning to TRBD2. Per the germline V gene, CDR1 is GTSNPN and CDR2 is SVGIG (reference sequence). CDR3 size: 15 residues. With V trimmed by 0 bases and J by 8 bases, 10 bases remained unmatched. The CDR3 DNA reads TGTGCCTGGAGTGTAGGACTAGGCGGCTTCCATGAGCAGTTCTTC. The encoded protein is CAWSVGLGGFHEQFF.

V usage is TRBV7-9 and J usage is TRBJ2-5; D is perhaps TRBD1 (5 bases). This CDR3 comprises 14 residues. Germline-derived CDR1 and CDR2 are SEHNR and FQNEAQ (reference sequence). V lost 1 base and J 9 bases, leaving 15 bases between the germline ends. CDR3 nucleotide sequence: TGTGCCAGCAGCTTAGGATCGGGTCTAGGGGCCCAGTACTTC. Encoded protein: CASSLGSGLGAQYF.

The chain joins TRBV27 to TRBJ2-6; D remains ambiguous. Germline V gene lookup returns CDR1 MNHEY and CDR2 SMNVEV (reference sequence). V was clipped by 8 bases and J by 0 bases, with 5 bases between them. The CDR3 contains 13 residues. DNA for the CDR3: TGTGCCAGCCCTTCCTCTGGGGCCAACGTCCTGACTTTC. Translation gives CASPSSGANVLTF.

A few counts support this clone. CDR3 protein: CASSLVGLASSYEQYF. In nucleotides, the CDR3 is TGTGCCAGCAGCTTGGTTGGACTAGCAAGCTCCTACGAGCAGTACTTC. The V call is TRBV7-2, the J call TRBJ2-7, with 8 bases identical to TRBD2. The V and J ends lost 3 bases and 0 bases, in that order; junction bases with no gene match: 7. CDR1 is SGHTA and CDR2 is FQGNSA in the germline V gene. The CDR3 spans 16 residues.

This clone has a handful of counts. V and J are TRBV28 and TRBJ2-7; TRBD2 matches 7 bases. Germline V gives CDR1 MDHEN, CDR2 SYDVKM. The length of the CDR3 is 15 residues. V lost 2 bases to trimming and J lost 3 bases; unmatched junction nucleotides: 7. The CDR3 loop is CASSLRGSPLYEQYV. In DNA form, the CDR3 reads TGTGCCAGCAGTTTACGCGGGAGCCCTCTCTACGAGCAGTACGTC.

This clone was counted between two and nine times. The rearrangement links TRBV7-3 to TRBJ2-1; the match to TRBD2 covers 14 bases. Losses at the gene ends were 4 bases for V and 9 bases for J; bases not matched to a gene: 5. Germline lookup yields CDR1 SGHTA and CDR2 FQGTGA. The CDR3 sequence is 15 residues long. Here the CDR3 DNA reads TGTGCCAGCAGCTCCGGGACTAGCGGGAGCAGTGAGCAGTTCTTC. It specifies CASSSGTSGSSEQFF.